This TCR beta chain was sequenced during a study of blood T cell repertoires in COVID-19. This table comes from immunoSEQ multiplex PCR, and its TCRdb copy is limited to in-frame clones, with some not included. The data show about 220,000 clones, more than 70% seen once. This clone was seen just once. The CDR3 covers 16 residues. The germline V and J ends were trimmed by 2 bases and 1 base, with 14 bases remaining between them. Germline CDR1 is SGHVS and CDR2 is FQNEAQ. This receptor was identified in a human donor in a cohort sampled during active COVID-19. The sample was peripheral blood. The gene calls are TRBV7-8 and TRBJ1-2; the D is unclear. CDR3 bases: TGTGCCAGCAGCTTAATGGAGGTTGTCGGTAACTATGGCTACACCTTC. Amino acids: CASSLMEVVGNYGYTF. The variable domain in full, completed from reference TRBV7-8 and TRBJ1-2, reads GAGVSQSPRYKVAKRGQDVALRCDPISGHVSLFWYQQALGQGPEFLTYFQNEAQLDKSGLPSDRFFAERPEGSVSTLKIQRTQQEDSAVYLCASSLMEVVGNYGYTFGSGTRLTVV.